This section outlines one T cell receptor (beta chain) sequence together with its context. The sample originates from a study of Tregs in tolerant kidney transplant recipients. Recipients received nonmyeloablative bone marrow transplants from related graft donors, with transient mixed chimerism. The CDR3 length is 15 residues. V lost 7 bases and J lost 8; bases outside the gene matches: 16. In germline, CDR1 is MDHEN, CDR2 SYDVKM. This table comes from immunoSEQ multiplex PCR, and its TCRdb copy is limited to in-frame clones, with some not included. The sample has 65,000 to 85,000 clones, 91% seen once.

Specimen: CD4+ T cells from blood (PBMCs), collected 24 months after the transplant. J is TRBJ1-2 and V is TRBV28; 7 positions match TRBD1. This clonotype was sampled from a human patient who received a combined kidney and bone marrow transplant. These T cells may partly come from the graft donor. CDR3 bases: TGTGCCAGCAAGGAAAGGGGGCGCATCCTTTGGGGCTACACCTTC. Its protein is CASKERGRILWGYTF.